The rows below give T cell receptor beta chains drawn from one sample of a study of immune evolution from preneoplasia to lung adenocarcinoma. Only in-frame clones appear in the TCRdb table, and some are missing; sequencing was by immunoSEQ multiplex PCR. The table lists approximately 7,900 clones, 78% of them singletons. Material for sequencing was FFPE adjacent normal lung tissue. These receptors were taken from a person aged 65-85 years with lung adenocarcinoma. Both conserved end residues are part of each CDR3. Fields, in order: CDR3 protein, CDR3 DNA, J gene, clone size, V gene, D gene. The D gene is left open where the match is weak. Clone size is stated in some rows and not others, as once, few, many or a class when expanded.

CDR3 protein: CASSGQGPGYTF; CDR3 DNA: TGTGCCAGCAGTGGACAGGGTCCTGGCTACACCTTC; J gene: TRBJ1-2; clone size: -; V gene: TRBV25-1; D gene: TRBD1
CDR3 protein: CASNSGAGVKNGYTF; CDR3 DNA: TGTGCCAGCAACTCCGGGGCCGGCGTGAAAAATGGCTACACCTTC; J gene: TRBJ1-2; clone size: large; V gene: TRBV6-5; D gene: -
CDR3 protein: CASSLAGGNYEQYF; CDR3 DNA: TGTGCCAGCAGCTTAGCAGGGGGAAACTACGAGCAGTACTTC; J gene: TRBJ2-7; clone size: -; V gene: TRBV5-4; D gene: TRBD1
CDR3 protein: CASNNQGGKNSPLHF; CDR3 DNA: TGTGCCAGCAATAATCAGGGGGGGAAGAATTCACCCCTCCACTTT; J gene: TRBJ1-6; clone size: -; V gene: TRBV6-5; D gene: TRBD1
CDR3 protein: CASSLELRDEQFF; CDR3 DNA: TGTGCCAGCAGCTTAGAACTCCGTGATGAGCAGTTCTTC; J gene: TRBJ2-1; clone size: -; V gene: TRBV11-2; D gene: -
CDR3 protein: CASSSWGPQPQHF; CDR3 DNA: TGTGCCAGCAGTTCTTGGGGACCTCAGCCCCAGCATTTT; J gene: TRBJ1-5; clone size: -; V gene: TRBV28; D gene: -
CDR3 protein: CASSLQGVTYEQYF; CDR3 DNA: TGTGCCAGCAGTTTGCAGGGAGTCACCTACGAGCAGTACTTC; J gene: TRBJ2-7; clone size: few; V gene: TRBV28; D gene: -
CDR3 protein: CASSIDQGGYTF; CDR3 DNA: TGTGCCAGCAGCATTGACCAAGGGGGCTACACCTTC; J gene: TRBJ1-2; clone size: -; V gene: TRBV9; D gene: -
CDR3 protein: CASSSRETSTEAFF; CDR3 DNA: TGTGCCAGCAGCTCCAGGGAGACGAGCACTGAAGCTTTCTTT; J gene: TRBJ1-1; clone size: few; V gene: TRBV7-8; D gene: -
CDR3 protein: CASSSQGAISYEQYF; CDR3 DNA: TGTGCCAGCAGCTCCCAGGGGGCGATATCCTACGAGCAGTACTTC; J gene: TRBJ2-7; clone size: -; V gene: TRBV7-9; D gene: TRBD1
CDR3 protein: CASSDRPPNSNQPQHF; CDR3 DNA: TGTGCCAGCAGTGACAGACCCCCCAATAGCAATCAGCCCCAGCATTTT; J gene: TRBJ1-5; clone size: -; V gene: TRBV6-4; D gene: -
CDR3 protein: CASRGGTRGNQPQHF; CDR3 DNA: TGTGCCAGCAGGGGCGGGACAAGGGGCAATCAGCCCCAGCATTTT; J gene: TRBJ1-5; clone size: -; V gene: TRBV2; D gene: -
CDR3 protein: CASSPPGGPSSTDTQYF; CDR3 DNA: TGTGCCAGCAGCCCCCCCGGCGGTCCCTCTAGCACAGATACGCAGTATTTT; J gene: TRBJ2-3; clone size: -; V gene: TRBV7-3; D gene: -
CDR3 protein: CASSEQAQETQYF; CDR3 DNA: TGTGCCAGCAGTGAACAGGCGCAAGAGACCCAGTACTTC; J gene: TRBJ2-5; clone size: -; V gene: TRBV6-1; D gene: -
CDR3 protein: CAISDNEGETNEQYF; CDR3 DNA: TGTGCCATCAGTGACAACGAGGGGGAGACTAACGAGCAGTACTTC; J gene: TRBJ2-7; clone size: -; V gene: TRBV10-3; D gene: -
CDR3 protein: CASSPWQGYYGYTF; CDR3 DNA: TGTGCCAGCAGTCCTTGGCAGGGCTACTATGGCTACACCTTC; J gene: TRBJ1-2; clone size: -; V gene: TRBV11-2; D gene: -
CDR3 protein: CSGRQGAGELFF; CDR3 DNA: TGCAGCGGTCGCCAGGGGGCCGGGGAGCTGTTTTTT; J gene: TRBJ2-2; clone size: -; V gene: TRBV29-1; D gene: TRBD1
CDR3 protein: CASSGDGTSDRNTGELFF; CDR3 DNA: TGTGCCAGCAGCGGAGACGGGACTAGCGATCGGAACACCGGGGAGCTGTTTTTT; J gene: TRBJ2-2; clone size: -; V gene: TRBV7-8; D gene: TRBD2
CDR3 protein: CASSLTGTGITKYGYTF; CDR3 DNA: TGTGCCAGCAGCTTAACCGGGACAGGGATCACCAAATATGGCTACACCTTC; J gene: TRBJ1-2; clone size: -; V gene: TRBV7-3; D gene: TRBD1
CDR3 protein: CASSPQRGGSNQPQHF; CDR3 DNA: TGTGCCAGCAGTCCACAGCGCGGGGGGAGCAATCAGCCCCAGCATTTT; J gene: TRBJ1-5; clone size: -; V gene: TRBV28; D gene: -
CDR3 protein: CASSLPGSPYEQYF; CDR3 DNA: TGTGCCAGCAGTCTACCGGGCAGCCCCTACGAGCAGTACTTC; J gene: TRBJ2-7; clone size: -; V gene: TRBV28; D gene: -
CDR3 protein: CASSSSRQENYEQYF; CDR3 DNA: TGCGCCAGCAGCTCGTCCCGACAGGAAAACTACGAGCAGTACTTC; J gene: TRBJ2-7; clone size: -; V gene: TRBV5-1; D gene: -
CDR3 protein: CAISRDSSYEQYF; CDR3 DNA: TGTGCCATCAGCCGGGACAGCTCCTACGAGCAGTACTTC; J gene: TRBJ2-7; clone size: -; V gene: TRBV10-3; D gene: TRBD1
CDR3 protein: CAWNPGQGLYGYTF; CDR3 DNA: TGTGCCTGGAACCCGGGACAGGGGCTCTATGGCTACACCTTC; J gene: TRBJ1-2; clone size: -; V gene: TRBV30; D gene: TRBD1
CDR3 protein: CASSLEGGVKTQYF; CDR3 DNA: TGTGCCAGCAGCTTAGAGGGGGGCGTAAAGACCCAGTACTTC; J gene: TRBJ2-5; clone size: once; V gene: TRBV7-2; D gene: -
CDR3 protein: CASSPRLAGDLYEQYF; CDR3 DNA: TGTGCCAGCAGCCCTCGACTAGCGGGGGACCTTTACGAGCAGTACTTC; J gene: TRBJ2-7; clone size: -; V gene: TRBV9; D gene: TRBD2
CDR3 protein: CASSLASRRGEQFF; CDR3 DNA: TGTGCCAGCAGCTTAGCGTCCCGACGGGGTGAGCAGTTCTTC; J gene: TRBJ2-1; clone size: few; V gene: TRBV7-9; D gene: -
CDR3 protein: CASSPRASGKWRSTDTQYF; CDR3 DNA: TGTGCCAGCTCACCACGGGCTAGCGGCAAGTGGCGAAGCACAGATACGCAGTATTTT; J gene: TRBJ2-3; clone size: -; V gene: TRBV18; D gene: TRBD2
CDR3 protein: CASRLRGAYEQYF; CDR3 DNA: TGTGCCAGCAGACTCAGGGGGGCCTACGAGCAGTACTTC; J gene: TRBJ2-7; clone size: once; V gene: TRBV6-5; D gene: -
CDR3 protein: CASSPGLLSSYNEQFF; CDR3 DNA: TGCGCCAGCAGCCCGGGACTTTTGAGCTCCTACAATGAGCAGTTCTTC; J gene: TRBJ2-1; clone size: -; V gene: TRBV4-1; D gene: -
CDR3 protein: CASSFMGRNTEAFF; CDR3 DNA: TGTGCCAGCAGCTTCATGGGCAGAAACACTGAAGCTTTCTTT; J gene: TRBJ1-1; clone size: once; V gene: TRBV7-9; D gene: -
CDR3 protein: CASRAGQPNTGELFF; CDR3 DNA: TGTGCCAGCAGAGCGGGACAGCCTAACACCGGGGAGCTGTTTTTT; J gene: TRBJ2-2; clone size: -; V gene: TRBV2; D gene: -
CDR3 protein: CASSLAGMNTEAFF; CDR3 DNA: TGCGCCAGCAGCTTGGCCGGGATGAACACTGAAGCTTTCTTT; J gene: TRBJ1-1; clone size: -; V gene: TRBV5-1; D gene: -
CDR3 protein: CASSLILTEAFF; CDR3 DNA: TGTGCCAGCAGTTTGATTTTAACTGAAGCTTTCTTT; J gene: TRBJ1-1; clone size: -; V gene: TRBV28; D gene: -
CDR3 protein: CASSLAADGPNTEAFF; CDR3 DNA: TGCGCCAGCAGCTTGGCCGCCGACGGACCGAACACTGAAGCTTTCTTT; J gene: TRBJ1-1; clone size: -; V gene: TRBV5-1; D gene: -
CDR3 protein: CASSMMGSTEAFF; CDR3 DNA: TGTGCCAGTAGTATGATGGGGAGCACTGAAGCTTTCTTT; J gene: TRBJ1-1; clone size: once; V gene: TRBV19; D gene: -
CDR3 protein: CSVGGGTYEQYF; CDR3 DNA: TGCAGCGTTGGTGGGGGCACCTACGAGCAGTACTTC; J gene: TRBJ2-7; clone size: -; V gene: TRBV29-1; D gene: -
CDR3 protein: CASSRQGPSYEQYF; CDR3 DNA: TGTGCCAGCAGTAGACAGGGTCCTTCCTACGAGCAGTACTTC; J gene: TRBJ2-7; clone size: -; V gene: TRBV6-5; D gene: TRBD1
CDR3 protein: CASSQDHGGYYSNQPQHF; CDR3 DNA: TGCGCCAGCAGCCAAGATCACGGAGGATATTATAGCAATCAGCCCCAGCATTTT; J gene: TRBJ1-5; clone size: -; V gene: TRBV4-3; D gene: -
CDR3 protein: CASSAYGQLGETQYF; CDR3 DNA: TGCGCCAGCAGCGCCTACGGACAGCTAGGGGAGACCCAGTACTTC; J gene: TRBJ2-5; clone size: -; V gene: TRBV5-1; D gene: -
CDR3 protein: CASSSRDVGRETQYF; CDR3 DNA: TGTGCCAGCAGTTCCCGGGACGTCGGCCGGGAGACCCAGTACTTC; J gene: TRBJ2-5; clone size: once; V gene: TRBV6-1; D gene: -
CDR3 protein: CASSRLGQGAYEQYF; CDR3 DNA: TGTGCCAGCAGTCGTCTGGGACAGGGGGCCTACGAGCAGTACTTC; J gene: TRBJ2-7; clone size: -; V gene: TRBV28; D gene: TRBD1
CDR3 protein: CASSLNNSPLHF; CDR3 DNA: TGTGCCAGCAGCCTGAATAATTCACCCCTCCACTTT; J gene: TRBJ1-6; clone size: -; V gene: TRBV7-9; D gene: -
CDR3 protein: CASRRGTETQYF; CDR3 DNA: TGTGCCAGCAGGAGAGGGACGGAGACCCAGTACTTC; J gene: TRBJ2-5; clone size: few; V gene: TRBV27; D gene: -
CDR3 protein: CASVSITLMNTEAFF; CDR3 DNA: TGTGCCAGCGTATCTATAACCCTCATGAACACTGAAGCTTTCTTT; J gene: TRBJ1-1; clone size: medium-sized; V gene: TRBV2; D gene: -
CDR3 protein: CASSAQGAGELFF; CDR3 DNA: TGCGCCAGCAGCGCCCAGGGGGCCGGGGAGCTGTTTTTT; J gene: TRBJ2-2; clone size: -; V gene: TRBV11-3; D gene: TRBD1
CDR3 protein: CASSQAENTGELVF; CDR3 DNA: TGCGCCAGCAGCCAAGCGGAGAACACCGGGGAGCTGGTTTTT; J gene: TRBJ2-2; clone size: -; V gene: TRBV4-1; D gene: -
CDR3 protein: CASSLGGRAADTQYF; CDR3 DNA: TGTGCCAGCAGCTTAGGCGGGAGGGCGGCAGATACGCAGTATTTT; J gene: TRBJ2-3; clone size: -; V gene: TRBV7-9; D gene: TRBD2
CDR3 protein: CASSILAERSYNEQFF; CDR3 DNA: TGTGCCAGTAGTATTTTAGCCGAGCGCTCCTACAATGAGCAGTTCTTC; J gene: TRBJ2-1; clone size: -; V gene: TRBV19; D gene: -
CDR3 protein: CASSLAGQGAEQYF; CDR3 DNA: TGCGCCAGCAGCTTGGCCGGGCAGGGGGCCGAGCAGTACTTC; J gene: TRBJ2-7; clone size: once; V gene: TRBV5-1; D gene: TRBD1
CDR3 protein: CASSVGLSREQYF; CDR3 DNA: TGTGCCAGCAGCGTAGGACTGAGTCGCGAGCAGTACTTC; J gene: TRBJ2-7; clone size: -; V gene: TRBV9; D gene: -
CDR3 protein: CASSIGTFRTDTQYF; CDR3 DNA: TGTGCCAGTAGTATCGGGACTTTCCGCACAGATACGCAGTATTTT; J gene: TRBJ2-3; clone size: -; V gene: TRBV19; D gene: -
CDR3 protein: CASSPDESWNTEAFF; CDR3 DNA: TGTGCCAGCTCACCAGACGAAAGCTGGAACACTGAAGCTTTCTTT; J gene: TRBJ1-1; clone size: -; V gene: TRBV18; D gene: -
CDR3 protein: CASSDLTGRADTQYF; CDR3 DNA: TGTGCCAGCAGTGACCTGACAGGGAGGGCAGATACGCAGTATTTT; J gene: TRBJ2-3; clone size: -; V gene: TRBV6-1; D gene: -
CDR3 protein: CASTLRNTEAFF; CDR3 DNA: TGTGCCAGCACGTTGAGGAACACTGAAGCTTTCTTT; J gene: TRBJ1-1; clone size: -; V gene: TRBV6-1; D gene: -
CDR3 protein: CASSEWGEDTEAFF; CDR3 DNA: TGTGCCAGCAGTGAGTGGGGGGAGGACACTGAAGCTTTCTTT; J gene: TRBJ1-1; clone size: large; V gene: TRBV6-1; D gene: -
CDR3 protein: CASSAGTGNTEAFF; CDR3 DNA: TGTGCCAGCAGCGCCGGGACGGGGAACACTGAAGCTTTCTTT; J gene: TRBJ1-1; clone size: -; V gene: TRBV11-3; D gene: -